One sample yielded the 32 T cell receptor beta chains listed below, sequenced in a study of Graves' ophthalmopathy and Graves' hyperthyroidism. For repertoire sequencing, the TCR beta CDR3 regions were amplified from RNA transcripts. RT-PCR with HTBI primers came first, then second-round multiplex PCR. TCRdb re-called the multiplex PCR reads through MiXCR, storing one row per CDR3 protein. The sample contains over 150,000 distinct CDR3 sequences, less than 45% of which appear only once. Sequences were obtained from peripheral blood. The receptors derive from a woman aged 35 to 49 with Graves' ophthalmopathy.

This clonotype was detected only a few times. This chain links TRBV28 with TRBJ1-5, with D possibly TRBD1 on 5 matching bases. V gave up 8 bases and J gave up 1 base, with 15 bases separating them. CDR1 is MDHEN and CDR2 is SYDVKM in the germline V gene. This CDR3 contains 15 residues. The CDR3 reads CASRRGRASNQPQHF. Written as DNA, the CDR3 is TGTGCCAGCCGGCGGGGCAGGGCAAGCAATCAGCCCCAGCATTTT. Filled out from reference TRBV28 and TRBJ1-5, the complete variable domain reads DVKVTQSSRYLVKRTGEKVFLECVQDMDHENMFWYRQDPGLGLRLIYFSYDVKMKEKGDIPEGYSVSREKKERFSLILESASTNQTSMYLCASRRGRASNQPQHFGDGTRLSIL.

The sample holds many counts of this clonotype. The V gene is TRBV28, the J gene TRBJ1-2; D may be TRBD1 (5 bases). Trimming pared 5 bases from V and 8 bases from J, leaving 12 bases between. This CDR3 contains 12 residues. Germline V gives CDR1 MDHEN, CDR2 SYDVKM. The CDR3 nucleotides are TGTGCCAGCAGTCCCCAGGGTCGAGGCTACACCTTC. Encoded protein: CASSPQGRGYTF.

The rearrangement uses TRBV6-2 or TRBV6-3 and TRBJ1-5, with D perhaps matching TRBD1 (5 bases). The V end lost 2 bases, the J end lost 8 bases, and 13 bases lay between the germline ends. CDR1 and CDR2 (germline): MNHEY, SVGEGT. CDR3 length: 14 residues. This CDR3 reads CASSYGTQQEPQHF. DNA of the CDR3: TGTGCCAGCAGTTACGGGACCCAGCAGGAGCCCCAGCATTTT.

This clonotype was counted between two and nine times. For the CDR3, the DNA is TGTGCCAGCAGCCCCTCAGGTTCGGAGACCCAGTACTTC. Protein: CASSPSGSETQYF. This chain uses TRBV12-3 or TRBV12-4 with TRBJ2-5; D is unclear. The germline V and J ends were trimmed by 6 bases and 5 bases, with 13 bases remaining between them. The length of the CDR3 is 13 residues.

J is TRBJ1-1 and V is TRBV30; possible D gene TRBD1, 5 bases. V lost 3 bases and J 11 bases, leaving 16 bases between the germline ends. The CDR3 totals 12 residues. Looked up from germline, CDR1 is GTSNPN and CDR2 is SVGIG (reference sequence). For the CDR3, the DNA is TGTGCCTGGAGAAAGGCCAGGGTGTATGCTTTCTTT. Amino acid sequence: CAWRKARVYAFF.

The rearrangement joins TRBV6-1 to TRBJ2-7; 11 nucleotides line up with TRBD2. The CDR3 spans 15 residues. V dropped 6 bases and J dropped 1; count of bases not matched to a gene: 5. Looked up from germline, CDR1 is MNHNS and CDR2 is SASEGT. The CDR3 spells CASRRGLAESYEQYF. In nucleotides, the CDR3 is TGTGCCAGCAGGAGGGGACTAGCGGAGTCCTACGAGCAGTACTTC.

This clonotype was counted many times. The chain has TRBV28 and TRBJ2-7; 8 bases are a match to TRBD2. V gave up 6 bases and J gave up 3 bases; unmatched junction bases: 10. The germline CDR1 and CDR2 sequences are MDHEN and SYDVKM. CDR3 length: 15 amino acids. The DNA for the CDR3 is TGTGCCAGCAGATACGGGGGGGAACTGGTCTACGAGCAGTACTTC. Translating it yields CASRYGGELVYEQYF.

The V call is TRBV20-1, the J call TRBJ1-1; D is unclear. The germline CDR1 and CDR2 sequences are DFQATT and SNEGSKA (reference sequence). The CDR3 covers 17 residues. Trimming pared 0 bases from V and 1 base from J, leaving 18 bases between. CDR3 sequence reads: CSARDYGVLAANTEAFF. As DNA, the CDR3 is TGCAGTGCTAGAGATTATGGGGTCTTAGCGGCGAACACTGAAGCTTTCTTT.

This clonotype came up many times. The chain combines TRBV6-4 with TRBJ1-2, with TRBD1 as a possible D gene (6 bases). CDR3 length equals 15 residues. Trimming removed 8 bases at V and 2 bases at J, with 18 bases between. Germline-derived CDR1 and CDR2 are MRHNA and SNTAGT. CDR3 region: CASRTYDQGNYGYTF. CDR3 in DNA: TGTGCCAGCCGAACTTACGACCAGGGGAACTATGGCTACACCTTC.

This clonotype was recorded at least ten times. The genes are TRBV7-9 and TRBJ2-7; 7 bases map to TRBD1. After removal of 7 bases from V and 7 bases from J, the junction contained 10 bases not matched to a gene. The CDR3 has 13 residues. CDR1 and CDR2 from the germline V gene are SEHNR and FQNEAQ (reference sequence). CDR3 in DNA: TGTGCCAGCACCAAGACAGGGACGTGGGAGCAGTACTTC. Protein product: CASTKTGTWEQYF.

In its sample, this clonotype was seen many times. The V gene is TRBV2, the J gene TRBJ1-2; D ambiguous. Between the trimmed V and J ends, which lost 11 bases and 2 bases, there was a span of 18 bases. This CDR3 spans 14 amino acids. CDR1 and CDR2 (germline): SNHLY, FYNNEI. CDR3 sequence reads: CACSGWLTNYGYTF. The CDR3 DNA reads as TGTGCCTGTTCAGGTTGGCTAACAAACTATGGCTACACCTTC.

This clonotype occurred many times. J is TRBJ2-7 and V is TRBV12-3 or TRBV12-4, with TRBD2 identical over 8 bases. V trimming: 4 bases; J trimming: 9 bases; junction bases outside the gene matches: 5. The CDR3 totals 12 residues. For the CDR3, the DNA is TGTGCCAGCAGTTCGGGGGGGTTAGCGCAGTACTTC. This gives the protein CASSSGGLAQYF.

The chain has TRBV6-2 or TRBV6-3 and TRBJ2-7; D may match TRBD1 or TRBD2 (5 bases each). This CDR3 contains 15 residues. The V gene lost 2 bases and the J gene lost 3 bases, with 14 bases spanning the gap. Germline V lookup: CDR1 MNHEY, CDR2 SVGEGT. CDR3 region: CASSYGREYHYEQYF. In nucleotides, the CDR3 is TGTGCCAGCAGTTACGGCAGGGAGTATCACTACGAGCAGTACTTC.

This clonotype showed up many times. The chain couples TRBV10-3 to TRBJ2-2, with TRBD1 identical over 7 bases. Germline V gene lookup returns CDR1 ENHRY and CDR2 SYGVKD. The CDR3 runs to 15 residues. V dropped 4 bases and J dropped 0; count of bases not matched to a gene: 2. CDR3 DNA sequence: TGTGCCATCAGTGCACAGGGGTCGAACACCGGGGAGCTGTTTTTT. Translating gives CAISAQGSNTGELFF.

The chain recombines TRBV10-3 with TRBJ1-1, with D tentatively TRBD1 (6 bases). Per germline, CDR1 ENHRY and CDR2 SYGVKD. The CDR3 extends over 15 amino acids. V lost 4 bases and J lost 1, with 13 bases in between. This CDR3 is CAISAFGQKNTEAFF. As DNA, the CDR3 is TGTGCCATCAGTGCGTTCGGACAGAAGAACACTGAAGCTTTCTTT.

This clonotype was detected many times. The gene calls are TRBV7-6 and TRBJ2-2; 8 bases fit TRBD2. Trimming removed 0 bases from V and 7 bases from J; junction bases left unmatched: 7. Germline V gene lookup returns CDR1 SGHVS and CDR2 FNYEAQ. This CDR3 comprises 16 residues. Here the CDR3 DNA reads TGTGCCAGCAGCTTAGCGGCTAGCGGGCTTGGCGGGGAGCTGTTTTTT. Amino acid sequence: CASSLAASGLGGELFF.

Many counts were recorded for this clonotype. CDR3 bases: TGTGCCAGCTCACCACCGTCAGGGTTCAACTATGGCTACACCTTC. Protein: CASSPPSGFNYGYTF. J is TRBJ1-2 and V is TRBV18; perhaps TRBD1 as D (5 bases). CDR1 and CDR2 from the germline V gene are KGHSH and LQKENI. The V gene lost 0 bases and the J gene lost 2 bases, with 10 bases spanning the gap. This CDR3 region has 15 residues.

The V and J genes are TRBV28 and TRBJ1-2, with 7 bases identical to TRBD1. The CDR3 covers 15 residues. V shed 4 bases, J shed 0 bases, and the junction held 5 bases outside the gene matches. The germline gives CDR1 MDHEN, CDR2 SYDVKM. The CDR3 sequence: CASSSRDSPNYGYTF. The CDR3 DNA reads as TGTGCCAGCAGTTCGCGGGACAGTCCTAACTATGGCTACACCTTC.

This clonotype was detected a few times. The chain has TRBV12-5 and TRBJ2-7, with 8 bases matching TRBD2. Per germline, CDR1 LGHNT and CDR2 FRNRAP. The CDR3 length is 16 residues. With V trimmed by 2 bases and J by 6 bases, 12 bases remained unmatched. This CDR3 reads CASGLRPGGAPSEQYF. The CDR3, as DNA: TGTGCTAGTGGTTTGAGACCGGGGGGGGCCCCCTCCGAGCAGTACTTC.

The rearrangement uses TRBV29-1 and TRBJ2-7; 7 bases line up with TRBD1. The V gene end was trimmed by 7 bases and the J gene end by 6 bases; junction bases not matched to a gene: 9. Germline-derived CDR1 and CDR2 are SQVTM and ANQGSEA. The CDR3 has 12 amino acids. CDR3 sequence (DNA): TGCAGCGGAGGGGGCAGGGGTCGCGAGCAGTACTTC. Protein sequence: CSGGGRGREQYF.

In this sample, this clonotype turned up many times. The V and J genes are TRBV12-3 or TRBV12-4 and TRBJ1-2; D gene ambiguous. The V gene lost 1 base and the J gene lost 7 bases, with 10 bases spanning the gap. The CDR3 loop spans 13 amino acids. CDR3 region: CASSLEGSRGYTF. CDR3 bases: TGTGCCAGCAGTTTAGAGGGTTCGCGTGGCTACACCTTC.

The chain employs TRBV27 and TRBJ1-2; D gene ambiguous. Germline lookup yields CDR1 MNHEY and CDR2 SMNVEV (reference sequence). The length of the CDR3 is 16 residues. Trimming took off 2 bases at V and 6 bases at J, with 19 bases between the two ends. The CDR3 loop is CASSLRKGAIGDGYTF. DNA for the CDR3: TGTGCCAGCAGTTTAAGGAAAGGAGCTATAGGCGATGGCTACACCTTC.

A few counts support this clonotype. CDR3 DNA: TGTGCCAGCAGTACTAGACCACACACTGAAGCTTTCTTT. It translates to CASSTRPHTEAFF. V gene TRBV2 combines with J gene TRBJ1-1; D remains unclear. The CDR3 loop spans 13 amino acids. V lost 5 bases to trimming and J lost 3 bases, with 10 bases between them. Germline V gene lookup returns CDR1 SNHLY and CDR2 FYNNEI.

This clonotype came up many times. The CDR3, as DNA: TGTGCCAGCAGTTCATACAGGGAGGTTGGCACTGAAGCTTTCTTT. This translates into CASSSYREVGTEAFF. The chain employs TRBV6-5 and TRBJ1-1, with a weak D call TRBD1 (6 bases). Trimming stripped 4 bases from V and 4 bases from J, with 16 bases between. This CDR3 spans 15 amino acids. CDR1 is MNHEY, CDR2 SVGAGI, per germline.

There are a few counts of this clonotype. The V gene is TRBV12-3 or TRBV12-4, the J gene TRBJ1-5; the D gene is possibly TRBD1 (5 bases). Trimming left V 4 bases short and J 4 bases short, with 8 bases between. The length of the CDR3 is 13 residues. CDR3 protein: CASSSRENQPQHF. CDR3 nucleotide sequence: TGTGCCAGCAGTTCCAGGGAAAATCAGCCCCAGCATTTT.

J is TRBJ2-7 and V is TRBV6-1, with D possibly matching TRBD2 (5 bases). CDR1 is MNHNS and CDR2 is SASEGT in the germline V gene. Deletions cut 5 bases from V and 3 bases from J, with 14 bases between. This CDR3 region has 14 residues. The CDR3 loop reads CASSTRDGSYEQYF. The CDR3 bases are TGTGCCAGCAGTACCCGGGATGGCAGCTACGAGCAGTACTTC.

The CDR3: CASRFRDISSYEQYF. In DNA, the CDR3 is TGTGCCAGCAGATTCCGGGACATCAGCTCCTACGAGCAGTACTTC. The rearrangement joins TRBV6-1 to TRBJ2-7; TRBD1 might be the D (6 bases). Deletions cut 6 bases from V and 0 bases from J, with 15 bases between. Germline V CDR1 and CDR2: MNHNS, SASEGT. This CDR3 spans 15 amino acids.

The chain joins TRBV5-1 to TRBJ1-1, with D perhaps matching TRBD1 (5 bases). This CDR3 has 14 amino acids. Germline CDR1 and CDR2: SGHRS and YFSETQ. V was clipped by 3 bases and J by 1 base, with 10 bases between them. In DNA form, the CDR3 reads TGCGCCAGCAGCTCGGGGGAGGGGAACACTGAAGCTTTCTTT. Translating it yields CASSSGEGNTEAFF.

This clonotype was recorded at least ten times. The V gene is TRBV20-1, the J gene TRBJ2-2, with a possible D match to TRBD2 (5 bases). Germline values: CDR1 DFQATT, CDR2 SNEGSKA (reference sequence). The CDR3 extends over 17 amino acids. Trimming removed 0 bases from V and 7 bases from J, with 21 bases in between. The CDR3 region is CSARDLGSSGRVGELFF. The CDR3 DNA follows: TGCAGTGCTAGAGATTTAGGAAGTTCCGGGCGGGTCGGGGAGCTGTTTTTT.

This clonotype has at least ten counts. The V and J genes are TRBV29-1 and TRBJ1-2; weak D call: TRBD1 (6 bases). V lost 1 base, J lost 11 bases, and 20 bases lay in between. Looked up from germline, CDR1 is SQVTM and CDR2 is ANQGSEA. The CDR3 covers 14 residues. The CDR3 spells CSVEGGQFGWLYTF. The CDR3 nucleotides are TGCAGCGTTGAAGGGGGGCAGTTCGGCTGGCTTTACACCTTC.

The chain carries TRBV6-2 or TRBV6-3 and TRBJ2-5; D gene unclear. CDR1 is MNHEY, CDR2 SVGEGT, per germline. Between the trimmed V and J ends, which lost 6 bases and 2 bases, there was a span of 16 bases. The CDR3 is 15 amino acids. DNA of the CDR3: TGTGCCAGCAGCCCCCTACAGAGCGCTCAAGAGACCCAGTACTTC. Translating it yields CASSPLQSAQETQYF.

This clonotype was seen ten or more times. This sequence may be a read error, since a much larger clone differs from it by one base. This chain joins TRBV29-1 and TRBJ2-5; a weak D match, TRBD2 (5 bases). This CDR3 spans 15 amino acids. The germline V gene encodes CDR1 SQVTM and CDR2 ANQGSEA. CDR3 amino acids: CSVESPSGNQGTQYF. The CDR3 region has the DNA TGCAGCGTTGAATCCCCTTCCGGGAATCAAGGGACCCAGTACTTC.